Listed below are T cell receptor beta chains from one sample, sequenced in a study of blood T cell repertoires in COVID-19. This table comes from immunoSEQ multiplex PCR, and its TCRdb copy is limited to in-frame clones, with some not included. The table has around 130,000 clones, roughly 80% seen once. The sample consisted of peripheral blood. The receptors were sampled from an older man with acute or convalescent COVID-19. Both conserved end residues are part of each CDR3. A D gene is named only where the DNA matches it firmly. Clone sizes are given selectively: once, few, many, or a class where the clone is expanded.

V gene: TRBV5-4; D gene: .; clone size: .; J gene: TRBJ1-6; CDR3 length: 16; CDR3 protein: CASSEVPFSYNSPLHF; CDR3 DNA: TGTGCCAGCAGCGAGGTCCCGTTCTCCTATAATTCACCCCTCCACTTT
V gene: TRBV19; D gene: .; clone size: once; J gene: TRBJ1-5; CDR3 length: 15; CDR3 protein: CASSMRTGVGQPQHF; CDR3 DNA: TGTGCCAGTAGTATGCGGACGGGGGTTGGTCAGCCCCAGCATTTT
V gene: TRBV30; D gene: .; clone size: .; J gene: TRBJ1-2; CDR3 length: 15; CDR3 protein: CAWSVRAGPIYGYTF; CDR3 DNA: TGTGCCTGGAGTGTACGGGCAGGGCCAATCTATGGCTACACCTTC
V gene: TRBV2; D gene: .; clone size: .; J gene: TRBJ1-5; CDR3 length: 15; CDR3 protein: CASSGGGLGNQPQHF; CDR3 DNA: TGTGCCAGCAGTGGGGGGGGGCTCGGCAATCAGCCCCAGCATTTT
V gene: TRBV7-6; D gene: .; clone size: .; J gene: TRBJ2-2; CDR3 length: 14; CDR3 protein: CASSSRQASGELFF; CDR3 DNA: TGTGCCAGCAGCTCACGACAGGCCTCCGGGGAGCTGTTTTTT
V gene: TRBV30; D gene: TRBD1; clone size: .; J gene: TRBJ1-3; CDR3 length: 14; CDR3 protein: CAWSARDSRNTIYF; CDR3 DNA: TGTGCCTGGAGTGCCCGGGACAGCCGAAACACCATATATTTT
V gene: TRBV6-5; D gene: .; clone size: .; J gene: TRBJ1-2; CDR3 length: 13; CDR3 protein: CASKDPGGAGYTF; CDR3 DNA: TGTGCCAGCAAGGACCCTGGGGGGGCGGGCTACACCTTC
V gene: TRBV28; D gene: .; clone size: .; J gene: TRBJ2-2; CDR3 length: 14; CDR3 protein: CASSKTGRDGELFF; CDR3 DNA: TGTGCCAGCAGTAAAACAGGGCGAGACGGGGAGCTGTTTTTT
V gene: TRBV6-6; D gene: .; clone size: .; J gene: TRBJ1-2; CDR3 length: 11; CDR3 protein: CASMSLDGYTF; CDR3 DNA: TGTGCCAGCATGTCATTAGATGGCTACACCTTC
V gene: TRBV23-1; D gene: TRBD2; clone size: .; J gene: TRBJ2-3; CDR3 length: 12; CDR3 protein: CASSQAGTRQYF; CDR3 DNA: TGCGCCAGCAGTCAAGCCGGGACTAGGCAGTATTTT
V gene: TRBV14; D gene: .; clone size: .; J gene: TRBJ1-2; CDR3 length: 15; CDR3 protein: CASSNLRGRDYGYTF; CDR3 DNA: TGTGCCAGCAGCAACCTGAGGGGGAGGGACTATGGCTACACCTTC
V gene: TRBV18; D gene: TRBD1; clone size: few; J gene: TRBJ2-5; CDR3 length: 16; CDR3 protein: CASSPTLGQYQETQYF; CDR3 DNA: TGTGCCAGCTCCCCCACCTTGGGACAGTATCAGGAGACCCAGTACTTC
V gene: TRBV19; D gene: TRBD1; clone size: .; J gene: TRBJ2-3; CDR3 length: 15; CDR3 protein: CASSPDRGLTDTQYF; CDR3 DNA: TGTGCCAGTAGCCCCGACAGGGGGCTGACAGATACGCAGTATTTT
V gene: TRBV28; D gene: .; clone size: .; J gene: TRBJ2-7; CDR3 length: 13; CDR3 protein: CASSLFPQYEQYF; CDR3 DNA: TGTGCCAGCAGTTTATTTCCCCAATACGAGCAGTACTTC
V gene: TRBV2; D gene: .; clone size: few; J gene: TRBJ2-2; CDR3 length: 13; CDR3 protein: CASSTMNTGELFF; CDR3 DNA: TGTGCCAGCAGCACAATGAACACCGGGGAGCTGTTTTTT
V gene: TRBV4-1; D gene: TRBD1; clone size: .; J gene: TRBJ1-1; CDR3 length: 15; CDR3 protein: CASSRTGQAAPEAFF; CDR3 DNA: TGCGCCAGCAGCCGCACTGGACAGGCGGCGCCTGAAGCTTTCTTT
V gene: TRBV2; D gene: .; clone size: .; J gene: TRBJ1-1; CDR3 length: 13; CDR3 protein: CASSEDGETEAFF; CDR3 DNA: TGTGCCAGCAGTGAAGACGGGGAAACTGAAGCTTTCTTT
V gene: TRBV7-8; D gene: TRBD1; clone size: .; J gene: TRBJ2-3; CDR3 length: 16; CDR3 protein: CASSLQGQPGTDTQYF; CDR3 DNA: TGTGCCAGCAGCTTACAGGGACAGCCAGGCACAGATACGCAGTATTTT
V gene: TRBV2; D gene: TRBD2; clone size: .; J gene: TRBJ2-7; CDR3 length: 15; CDR3 protein: CASSVGGGGSYEQYF; CDR3 DNA: TGTGCCAGCAGTGTCGGCGGGGGTGGCTCCTACGAGCAGTACTTC
V gene: TRBV28; D gene: TRBD1; clone size: .; J gene: TRBJ1-3; CDR3 length: 13; CDR3 protein: CASRTGTGNTIYF; CDR3 DNA: TGTGCCAGCAGGACAGGGACTGGAAACACCATATATTTT
V gene: TRBV28; D gene: .; clone size: .; J gene: TRBJ2-7; CDR3 length: 15; CDR3 protein: CASSPLSRGTYEQYF; CDR3 DNA: TGTGCCAGCAGTCCCTTGAGCCGGGGGACCTACGAGCAGTACTTC
V gene: TRBV5-4; D gene: .; clone size: .; J gene: TRBJ2-7; CDR3 length: 14; CDR3 protein: CASSARGFRNEQYF; CDR3 DNA: TGTGCCAGCAGCGCAAGGGGTTTTCGTAACGAGCAGTACTTC
V gene: TRBV4-1; D gene: TRBD1; clone size: .; J gene: TRBJ1-5; CDR3 length: 16; CDR3 protein: CASSQEDRGINQPQHF; CDR3 DNA: TGCGCCAGCAGCCAAGAGGACAGGGGAATCAATCAGCCCCAGCATTTT
V gene: TRBV2; D gene: .; clone size: few; J gene: TRBJ2-4; CDR3 length: 13; CDR3 protein: CASSRGRSDIQYF; CDR3 DNA: TGTGCCAGCAGTAGGGGCCGGTCCGACATTCAGTACTTC
V gene: TRBV5-1; D gene: .; clone size: once; J gene: TRBJ2-7; CDR3 length: 14; CDR3 protein: CASSLQTPGNEQYF; CDR3 DNA: TGCGCCAGCAGCTTGCAGACCCCAGGAAACGAGCAGTACTTC
V gene: TRBV11-2; D gene: TRBD2; clone size: .; J gene: TRBJ2-3; CDR3 length: 14; CDR3 protein: CASSPRTSEDTQYF; CDR3 DNA: TGTGCCAGCAGCCCACGGACTAGCGAGGATACGCAGTATTTT
V gene: TRBV28; D gene: TRBD1; clone size: .; J gene: TRBJ1-5; CDR3 length: 15; CDR3 protein: CASRPTGGSNQPQHF; CDR3 DNA: TGTGCCAGCAGGCCCACAGGGGGGAGCAATCAGCCCCAGCATTTT
V gene: TRBV6-6; D gene: .; clone size: .; J gene: TRBJ1-3; CDR3 length: 15; CDR3 protein: CASFQRDIDLNTIYF; CDR3 DNA: TGTGCCAGCTTTCAACGGGACATTGATTTGAACACCATATATTTT